These 10 T cell receptor beta chains were all obtained from the same sample, sequenced in a study of OX40 agonist ivuxolimab in advanced cancers. Only in-frame clones appear in the TCRdb table, and some are missing; sequencing was by immunoSEQ multiplex PCR. The sample holds tens of thousands of clones; around 80% are singletons and the top ten take around 7.8%. This specimen consisted of CD4+ or CD8+ T cells sorted from blood, obtained in a trial of the OX40 agonist ivuxolimab. These receptors all come from an adult with an advanced solid tumor such as melanoma, head and neck, liver or kidney cancer.

This clone was observed a single time. This chain uses TRBV10-1 with TRBJ2-3; 8 bases match TRBD2. Losses at the gene ends were 5 bases for V and 3 bases for J; bases not matched to a gene: 10. The CDR3 loop spans 16 amino acids. Germline V lookup: CDR1 WNHNN, CDR2 SYGVQD (reference sequence). The CDR3 protein is CASSSRKSGSTDTQYF. The CDR3 DNA reads TGCGCCAGCAGTTCCCGAAAGAGCGGGAGTACAGATACGCAGTATTTT.

V usage is TRBV7-9 and J usage is TRBJ1-3, with D maybe TRBD1 (6 bases). CDR1 is SEHNR, CDR2 FQNEAQ, per germline (reference sequence). Trimming cost V 5 bases and J 0 bases, with 8 bases left between them. The CDR3 covers 14 residues. The CDR3 here is CASSQGFSGNTIYF. The CDR3 bases are TGTGCCAGCAGCCAGGGGTTCTCTGGAAACACCATATATTTT.

V and J are TRBV5-6 and TRBJ2-7; no firm D call. There are 13 residues in the CDR3. CDR1 and CDR2 from the germline V gene are SGHDT and YYEEEE. V lost 4 bases and J 6 bases, leaving 14 bases between the germline ends. For the CDR3, the DNA is TGTGCCAGCAGCCCCGGGTGGGAACGCGAGCAGTACTTC. Its translation: CASSPGWEREQYF.

The chain has TRBV7-9 and TRBJ2-7; 15 nucleotides line up with TRBD2. CDR1 and CDR2 (germline): SEHNR, FQNEAQ (reference sequence). The junction had 10 bases not matched to a gene; V was cut back by 5 bases and J by 2 bases. The CDR3 sequence is 18 residues long. The DNA of the CDR3 is TGTGCCAGCAGCCTAACCTCCGGGACTAGCGGGAGGACCTACGAGCAGTACTTC. Its translation is CASSLTSGTSGRTYEQYF.

The chain has TRBV7-2 and TRBJ2-7; D assignment may be TRBD1 or TRBD2 (6 bases each). The CDR3 consists of 15 residues. The ends were cut back, 1 base at V and 4 bases at J, with 14 bases in the middle. Germline loops: CDR1 SGHTA, CDR2 FQGNSA. CDR3 region: CASSLEGGHRYEQYF. The CDR3 bases are TGTGCCAGCAGCTTAGAGGGGGGCCATCGGTACGAGCAGTACTTC.

This sequence joins TRBV6-5 and TRBJ1-1; D ambiguous. The V gene lost 10 bases and the J gene lost 3 bases, with 12 bases spanning the gap. In germline, CDR1 is MNHEY, CDR2 SVGAGI. The CDR3 extends over 12 amino acids. CDR3: CATEGLDTEAFF. For the CDR3, the DNA is TGTGCCACGGAGGGTCTGGACACTGAAGCTTTCTTT.

This clone has only one observation. DNA of the CDR3: TGTGCCAGCAGCTTTATAACTAGCAGATCCTACGAGCAGTACTTC. Translating it yields CASSFITSRSYEQYF. The chain uses TRBV11-2 and TRBJ2-7; possible D gene TRBD2, 6 bases. The CDR3 spans 15 residues. Germline assignment: CDR1 SGHAT and CDR2 FQNNGV. The V and J ends lost 3 bases and 1 base respectively, with 13 bases between them.

The chain combines TRBV14 with TRBJ2-7; D is perhaps TRBD2 (6 bases). V lost 5 bases and J 5 bases, leaving 19 bases between the germline ends. The CDR3 is made up of 15 amino acids. Germline CDR1 reads SGHDN; CDR2 reads FVKESK. Here the CDR3 DNA reads TGTGCCAGCAGCAGTGAAACAGTCGGGGGTAACGAGCAGTACTTC. It translates to CASSSETVGGNEQYF.

The chain carries TRBV4-3 and TRBJ2-1; TRBD1 might be the D (5 bases). The CDR3 is 15 amino acids. Trimming cost V 2 bases and J 1 base, with 9 bases left between them. The germline gives CDR1 LGHNA, CDR2 YSLEER. CDR3 protein: CASSQSQGSYNEQFF. The CDR3 DNA follows: TGCGCCAGCAGCCAATCCCAGGGTTCCTACAATGAGCAGTTCTTC.

This rearrangement joins TRBV6-5 to TRBJ2-1, with 14 bases identical to TRBD2. CDR3 length: 15 residues. The V gene's germline CDR1 is MNHEY and CDR2 SVGAGI. The ends lost 6 bases at V and 9 bases at J; junction bases unmatched: 7. CDR3 bases: TGTGCCAGCAGCCGACCTGGACTAGCGGGAGGTGAGCAGTTCTTC. This gives the protein CASSRPGLAGGEQFF.